This TCR beta chain was profiled in a study of T-cell reconstitution after alpha-beta-depleted transplantation in children. Germline CDR1 is SQVTM and CDR2 is ANQGSEA. V gave up 3 bases and J gave up 1 base, with 15 bases separating them. The CDR3 extends over 15 amino acids. This clonotype was picked up many times. Its antigen remains unidentified. Study-level points and caveats: T cells produced anew were the main source of T-cell counts and diversity one year after transplant.

It was with unique molecular identifiers that the TCRbeta library was prepared. TCRdb analysed the PCR reads with MiXCR anew, one entry per CDR3 protein. The sample contains around 240,000 distinct CDR3 sequences, around 7.8% of which appear only once. This chain links TRBV29-1 with TRBJ2-5; tentatively, D is TRBD1 (5 bases). Sequenced here: PBMCs, mostly from graft donor cells, sampled 180 days after TCRalphabeta/CD19-depleted stem cell transplant. The origin of this receptor is a male patient between 5 and 17 years old who had a stem cell transplant for acute lymphoblastic leukemia, so the T cells may come from the graft donor. CDR3 region: CSVETRRQFQETQYF. Here the CDR3 DNA reads TGCAGCGTTGAGACGAGACGACAGTTCCAAGAGACCCAGTACTTC. The variable domain in full, with the rest retrieved from reference TRBV29-1 and TRBJ2-5, is SAVISQKPSRDICQRGTSLTIQCQVDSQVTMMFWYRQQPGQSLTLIATANQGSEATYESGFVIDKFPISRPNLTFSTLTVSNMSPEDSSIYLCSVETRRQFQETQYFGPGTRLLVL.